This T cell receptor (beta chain) was observed in a study of shared clonotypes between healthy human individuals (dated by TCRdb to between 2020 and 2021). Describing the broader study: A couple of women and a few men aged 18 to 49 years were included in the cohort. Blood TCR repertoires of five healthy adults were deeply sequenced to estimate repertoire size and the extent of clonotype sharing between individuals. Different laboratories and diverse techniques were used to prepare libraries and sequence TCR repertoires, to increase sequencing depth and limit assay-specific biases. Between about 0.9 and 9 billion PBMCs per donor were obtained by leukapheresis.

Overall study results and their limits: Because the study included a small number of donors, the genetic and exposure-history diversity represented was limited. Sampling was restricted to blood, and TCR repertoires in tissues likely differ from the TCR repertoires found in blood. Based on pairwise subsampling, the degree of clonotype sharing among donors was expected to be affected by sequencing depth.

CDR3 length: 14 amino acids, cysteine to phenylalanine. The DNA shown is the 42-base CDR3, in frame from base 1. Taken from the germline V gene, the CDR1 and CDR2 loops are LGHNA and YNFKEQ. V ends up 6 bases short and J 1 base short, with an unmatched junction base count of 4. Using the deep immunoSEQ assay, multiplex PCR amplified TCR CDR3 regions from genomic DNA. Extracted genomic DNA from each cell subset was distributed evenly across all wells of several immunoSEQ 96-well plates, and each plate was treated as a replicate. For unsorted PBMC, roughly 300 ng of genomic DNA, equivalent to about 32,000 T cell genomes, went into each replicate PCR. Ten immunoSEQ deep assay plates were used to sequence the unsorted PBMC genomic DNA. Purified libraries were measured with a Qubit 3.0 fluorometer, size-checked on a Bioanalyzer 2100, and measured again with the KAPA Library Quantification kit. Each immunoSEQ 96-well plate was sequenced on its own single-read 150-cycle Illumina NextSeq 550 flow cell. Regarding the original processing steps: The immunoSEQ output contained only junctional sequences without quality scores, so filtering could not match that applied to full-length reads. Sequences were annotated with PyIR, a Python wrapper for IgBLAST v1.9, using IMGT germline references to assign V/J genes and CDR3. Any read was removed if the V/J assignment was weak (E-value above 1e-6), the CDR3 was missing, or the read contained stop codons, out-of-frame junctions, or ambiguous translated residues. V3J clonotypes were defined as sequences sharing an identical inferred V gene, J gene, and CDR3 amino acid sequence. To compute the percentage overlap between repertoires, the number of shared unique clonotypes was divided by the size of the smaller repertoire. Three approaches were used to assess repertoire richness: RTK rarefaction, the Chao1 estimator, and Recon v2.1 estimates of unobserved clonotypes. TCRdb took over this immuneACCESS table, retaining in-frame rearrangements with V and J assigned. Such tables are incomplete; in checked studies, under half of the missing clones stem from an unresolved V gene, and the remainder is unexplained. V, J and clone size are those of that table, while D and trimming were read from the DNA. The sample has approximately 470,000 clones on record, over 75% of them singletons. The ten top clones hold roughly 13% of the sample.

Comments on this clone: Its antigen specificity is not known. Per-nucleotide qualities are absent, and no much larger clonotype sits a single base away.

Healthy HIV-negative adults with no recently reported acute infections or vaccinations were included as donors. All donors were Caucasian adults living in Nashville, Tennessee, USA. In the unsorted samples, some 100 million PBMCs were counted, and genomic DNA was extracted using the QIAamp DNA Blood Mini kit. After blood collection by leukapheresis, PBMCs were isolated using Ficoll-Histopaque density gradient centrifugation and then cryopreserved in the vapor phase of liquid nitrogen. Sequenced: PBMCs. The sequence was collected from a middle-aged woman in good health. Some clones in this sample may be carry-over from other donors' samples. Recombination connected TRBV4-2 to TRBJ2-7, and 9 junctional nucleotides match TRBD1. The CDR3: CASRRGTGSYEQYF. Here is the DNA: TGTGCCAGCAGGCGCGGGACAGGGTCCTACGAGCAGTACTTC.